A selection of T cell receptor beta chains follows, all from one sample in a study of blood T cell repertoires in COVID-19. Profiling relied on immunoSEQ multiplex PCR, and the TCRdb table lists in-frame clones only, not all of them. The sample records 450,000 to 500,000 clones, 80% to 90% being singletons. Sequences were obtained from peripheral blood. All receptors come from a human donor in a cohort sampled during active COVID-19. The CDR3 runs from the conserved cysteine through the conserved F or W. A D gene is named only where the DNA matches it firmly. Clone sizes are given selectively: once, few, many, or a class where the clone is expanded.

j_call d_call cdr3_length v_call clone_size cdr3_aa cdr3_nt
TRBJ1-4 - 13 TRBV30 - CAWNLGDNEKLFF TGTGCCTGGAACCTCGGAGATAATGAAAAACTGTTTTTT
TRBJ1-6 - 15 TRBV28 - CASIPSIDNNSPLHF TGTGCCAGCATCCCCTCGATAGACAATAATTCACCCCTCCACTTT
TRBJ2-1 - 17 TRBV4-1 - CASSQEKSVFSYNEQFF TGCGCCAGCAGCCAAGAAAAGTCGGTCTTCTCCTACAATGAGCAGTTCTTC
TRBJ1-2 TRBD1 16 TRBV5-1 - CASSPSGTGGNYGYTF TGCGCCAGCAGCCCGTCCGGGACAGGGGGGAACTATGGCTACACCTTC
TRBJ2-7 TRBD2 13 TRBV20-1 - CSASLGLANEQYF TGCAGTGCTAGTTTGGGACTAGCGAACGAGCAGTACTTC
TRBJ2-7 - 15 TRBV5-4 once CASSPAGGRGYEQYF TGTGCCAGCAGCCCGGCCGGCGGCAGGGGCTACGAGCAGTACTTC
TRBJ1-3 - 13 TRBV7-8 - CASSLSGSNTIYF TGTGCCAGCAGCTTATCGGGGTCTAACACCATATATTTT
TRBJ2-7 TRBD2 14 TRBV30 - CAWSAGLATGEQYF TGTGCCTGGAGTGCCGGACTAGCTACGGGCGAGCAGTACTTC
TRBJ2-3 TRBD1 16 TRBV5-6 - CASTYGQVLLTDTQYF TGTGCCAGCACCTACGGACAGGTCCTCCTCACAGATACGCAGTATTTT
TRBJ2-1 - 14 TRBV9 - CASSPRTAYNEQFF TGTGCCAGCAGCCCCCGGACAGCTTACAATGAGCAGTTCTTC
TRBJ1-2 TRBD1 14 TRBV29-1 - CSVSLTGIDGGYTF TGCAGCGTGTCATTGACAGGGATTGACGGTGGCTACACCTTC
TRBJ1-1 - 13 TRBV2 - CASKGQFNTEAFF TGTGCCAGCAAGGGGCAGTTTAACACTGAAGCTTTCTTT
TRBJ1-2 TRBD1 16 TRBV4-3 - CASSPGQEPANYGYTF TGCGCCAGCAGCCCCGGACAGGAACCAGCTAACTATGGCTACACCTTC
TRBJ2-5 - 17 TRBV3-1/TRBV3-2 - CASSPLQGRPESETQYF TGTGCCAGCAGCCCTCTCCAGGGCAGGCCGGAGTCTGAGACCCAGTACTTC
TRBJ2-1 TRBD1 14 TRBV19 - CASSTGQGAGEQFF TGTGCCAGTAGTACGGGACAGGGGGCGGGTGAGCAGTTCTTC
TRBJ1-2 - 14 TRBV7-8 - CASSLGGHPGGYTF TGTGCCAGCAGCTTAGGGGGACACCCCGGGGGCTACACCTTC
TRBJ2-7 TRBD2 15 TRBV5-4 - CASSVLAGGSYEQYF TGTGCCAGCAGCGTACTAGCGGGGGGTTCCTACGAGCAGTACTTC
TRBJ1-5 - 14 TRBV2 - CASRRRDGNQPQHF TGTGCCAGCAGAAGGAGGGACGGGAATCAGCCCCAGCATTTT
TRBJ1-3 - 15 TRBV2 - CASSENRGVGNTIYF TGTGCCAGCAGTGAAAATAGGGGTGTTGGAAACACCATATATTTT
TRBJ1-2 TRBD1 13 TRBV2 - CASSGDRDYGYTF TGTGCCAGCAGCGGGGACAGGGACTATGGCTACACCTTC
TRBJ2-7 TRBD2 15 TRBV19 - CASSLQLAGEWEQYF TGTGCCAGTAGTCTCCAGCTAGCGGGAGAGTGGGAGCAGTACTTC
TRBJ1-1 - 15 TRBV21-1 - CASSTRRDFNTEAFF TGTGCCAGCAGCACCCGCAGGGACTTTAACACTGAAGCTTTCTTT
TRBJ1-1 - 14 TRBV10-3 - CAISASQGRTEAFF TGTGCCATCAGTGCGTCGCAGGGTAGGACTGAAGCTTTCTTT
TRBJ2-1 - 11 TRBV30 - CAYAYYNEQFF TGTGCCTACGCGTACTACAATGAGCAGTTCTTC
TRBJ2-3 - 13 TRBV2 - CASSERGRDTQYF TGTGCCAGCAGTGAAAGGGGAAGAGATACGCAGTATTTT
TRBJ1-5 - 15 TRBV10-3 - CAISESAGVNQPQHF TGTGCCATCAGTGAGTCAGCAGGGGTAAATCAGCCCCAGCATTTT
TRBJ2-2 TRBD1 16 TRBV7-9 - CASSLVQGARTGELFF TGTGCCAGCAGCTTAGTGCAGGGGGCTCGTACCGGGGAGCTGTTTTTT
TRBJ1-1 - 13 TRBV12-3/TRBV12-4 few CASSPQVLTEAFF TGTGCCAGCAGTCCTCAGGTTCTCACTGAAGCTTTCTTT
TRBJ2-3 TRBD1 14 TRBV2 - CASIRDSSTDTQYF TGTGCCAGCATTCGGGACAGTAGCACAGATACGCAGTATTTT
TRBJ1-2 - 14 TRBV5-1 once CASSLPGFNYGYTF TGCGCCAGCAGTCTTCCGGGATTCAACTATGGCTACACCTTC
TRBJ2-7 TRBD1 13 TRBV5-1 - CASSLDTGDEQYF TGCGCCAGCAGCTTAGACACAGGGGACGAGCAGTACTTC
TRBJ2-7 TRBD2 13 TRBV7-2 - CASSSRLAGKQYF TGTGCCAGCAGCTCAAGACTAGCGGGGAAGCAGTACTTC
TRBJ1-6 TRBD1 15 TRBV28 - CASRGQQIWNSPLHF TGTGCCAGCAGGGGACAGCAGATATGGAATTCACCCCTCCACTTT
TRBJ2-7 - 15 TRBV6-5 - CASSYSQYRAYEQYF TGTGCCAGCAGTTACTCGCAATACAGGGCCTACGAGCAGTACTTC
TRBJ2-5 - 12 TRBV28 - CASRYQGETQYF TGTGCCAGCAGGTATCAGGGGGAGACCCAGTACTTC
TRBJ2-7 TRBD2 17 TRBV5-4 once CASSLAFSSGDSYEQYF TGTGCCAGCAGCTTGGCCTTCTCTAGCGGGGATTCCTACGAGCAGTACTTC
TRBJ2-5 - 12 TRBV4-2 - CASSQSYSTQYF TGTGCCAGCAGCCAAAGCTACTCGACCCAGTACTTC
TRBJ2-2 TRBD2 16 TRBV6-6 - CASLRALAGGTGELFF TGTGCCAGCCTCCGAGCTCTTGCGGGAGGCACCGGGGAGCTGTTTTTT
TRBJ2-2 - 12 TRBV2 - CASGSTTGELFF TGTGCCAGCGGGAGTACCACCGGGGAGCTGTTTTTT
TRBJ2-7 - 14 TRBV7-2 - CASSSRDSAYEQYF TGTGCCAGCAGCTCTCGGGACTCCGCCTACGAGCAGTACTTC
TRBJ2-6 TRBD1 18 TRBV18 few CASSPVLQGGSGANVLTF TGTGCCAGCTCACCAGTTTTACAGGGGGGCTCTGGGGCCAACGTCCTGACTTTC
TRBJ1-1 TRBD1 14 TRBV7-3 - CASSRRDRNTEAFF TGTGCCAGCAGCCGACGGGACAGGAACACTGAAGCTTTCTTT
TRBJ1-1 TRBD1 16 TRBV19 - CASSITWRQGDTEAFF TGTGCCAGTAGTATTACTTGGCGGCAGGGGGACACTGAAGCTTTCTTT
TRBJ2-7 - 13 TRBV5-1 - CASLARQTYEQYF TGCGCCAGCCTGGCGAGGCAGACCTACGAGCAGTACTTC
TRBJ1-5 - 16 TRBV6-2/TRBV6-3 - CASSYGGEGRGQPQHF TGTGCCAGCAGTTACGGAGGGGAGGGGAGGGGTCAGCCCCAGCATTTT
TRBJ1-2 - 13 TRBV14 - CASSNGVFYGYTF TGTGCCAGCAGCAACGGGGTGTTCTACGGCTACACCTTC
TRBJ2-1 - 13 TRBV7-9 - CASSPGGGNEQFF TGTGCCAGCAGCCCGGGTGGGGGGAATGAGCAGTTCTTC
TRBJ2-1 TRBD2 13 TRBV12-3/TRBV12-4 - CASGLAPYNEQFF TGTGCCAGCGGACTAGCTCCGTACAATGAGCAGTTCTTC
TRBJ1-6 TRBD1 16 TRBV7-2 - CASSPGTGGAYSPLHF TGTGCCAGCAGCCCTGGGACAGGGGGCGCGTATTCACCCCTCCACTTT
TRBJ1-2 - 14 TRBV4-1 - CASSQPSSNYGYTF TGCGCCAGCAGCCAACCCTCCTCTAACTATGGCTACACCTTC
TRBJ2-6 - 17 TRBV6-4 - CASSDFGVATGANVLTF TGTGCCAGCAGTGACTTTGGAGTAGCTACTGGGGCCAACGTCCTGACTTTC
TRBJ2-1 TRBD2 19 TRBV2 - CASSAFGLAIRSSYNEQFF TGTGCCAGCAGTGCGTTCGGACTAGCGATTCGAAGCTCCTACAATGAGCAGTTCTTC
TRBJ2-1 - 13 TRBV28 - CASSLDFFGEQFF TGTGCCAGCAGTCTGGACTTCTTTGGCGAGCAGTTCTTC